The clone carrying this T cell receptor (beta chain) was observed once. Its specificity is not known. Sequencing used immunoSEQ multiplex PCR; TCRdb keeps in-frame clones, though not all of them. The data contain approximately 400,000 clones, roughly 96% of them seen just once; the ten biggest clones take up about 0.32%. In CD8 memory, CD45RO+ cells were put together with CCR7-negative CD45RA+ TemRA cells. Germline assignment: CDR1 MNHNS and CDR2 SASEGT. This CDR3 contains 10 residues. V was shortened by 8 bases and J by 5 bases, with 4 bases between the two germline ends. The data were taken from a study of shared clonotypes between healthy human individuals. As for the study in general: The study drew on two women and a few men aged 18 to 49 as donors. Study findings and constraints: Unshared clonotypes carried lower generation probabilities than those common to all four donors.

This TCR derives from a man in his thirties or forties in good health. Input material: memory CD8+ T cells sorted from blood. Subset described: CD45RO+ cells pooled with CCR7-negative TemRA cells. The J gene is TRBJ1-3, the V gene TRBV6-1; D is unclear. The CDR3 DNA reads TGTGCCAGCGTACGAAACACCATATATTTT. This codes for CASVRNTIYF.